These 30 T cell receptor beta chains originate from one sample sequenced in a study of cytomegalovirus exposure and HLA in healthy donors. Researchers ran the PCR with 60 Vbeta and 13 Jbeta primers. Only in-frame clones appear in the TCRdb table, and some are missing; sequencing was by immunoSEQ multiplex PCR. Of more than 250,000 clones listed, around 90% are singletons. Sequencing was carried out using PBMCs. These TCRs come from a woman aged 18-29 years in good health and CMV-seronegative.

The CDR3 sequence is CAISDAPKRTGYNEQFF. CDR3 DNA sequence: TGTGCCATCAGTGATGCCCCTAAAAGGACAGGGTACAATGAGCAGTTCTTC. J is TRBJ2-1 and V is TRBV10-3; TRBD1 agrees at 8 bases. The CDR3 totals 17 residues. Germline V gives CDR1 ENHRY, CDR2 SYGVKD. The junction had 11 bases not matched to a gene; V was cut back by 3 bases and J by 4 bases.

This rearrangement joins TRBV9 to TRBJ2-1, with 8 bases lining up with TRBD2. Germline V lookup: CDR1 SGDLS, CDR2 YYNGEE. V gave up 7 bases and J gave up 6 bases; unmatched junction bases: 6. This CDR3 is built from 13 residues. The CDR3, as DNA: TGTGCCAGCTCTTACGGGGGGGTCAATGAGCAGTTCTTC. Translated, it gives CASSYGGVNEQFF.

The chain joins TRBV6-1 to TRBJ1-5; tentative D call: TRBD1 (6 bases). Germline V gene sequence: CDR1 MNHNS, CDR2 SASEGT. With 8 bases removed from V and 1 base from J, the gap between germline ends came to 15 bases. The length of the CDR3 is 15 residues. The CDR3 here is CASGGGFRSNQPQHF. CDR3 nucleotide sequence: TGTGCCAGCGGGGGGGGCTTCCGGAGCAATCAGCCCCAGCATTTT.

As concerns this clone: Other DNA sequences of this sample code for an identical CDR3. This sequence joins TRBV7-3 and TRBJ2-7; TRBD1 aligns across 9 bases. The CDR3 extends over 14 amino acids. Germline V gives CDR1 SGHTA, CDR2 FQGTGA. Losses at the gene ends were 0 bases for V and 4 bases for J; bases not matched to a gene: 1. The CDR3 reads CASSLTGQGYEQYF. The CDR3 DNA sequence: TGTGCCAGCAGCTTAACGGGACAGGGATACGAGCAGTACTTC. Supplemented by reference TRBV7-3 and TRBJ2-7, the full variable domain reads GAGVSQTPSNKVTEKGKYVELRCDPISGHTALYWYRQSLGQGPEFLIYFQGTGAADDSGLPNDRFFAVRPEGSVSTLKIQRTERGDSAVYLCASSLTGQGYEQYFGPGTRLTVT.

V usage is TRBV2 and J usage is TRBJ1-2; no clear D gene. This CDR3 is 14 amino acids long. Germline V CDR1 and CDR2: SNHLY, FYNNEI. Trimming pared 2 bases from V and 4 bases from J, leaving 11 bases between. CDR3 sequence (DNA): TGTGCCAGCAGTGAAAATCAGTCGCCCTATGGCTACACCTTC. Translating it yields CASSENQSPYGYTF.

This clone has only one observation. The chain is built from TRBV5-1 and TRBJ1-1; no clear D. The CDR3 runs 14 residues. Germline CDR1 SGHRS, CDR2 YFSETQ. The germline V and J ends were trimmed by 1 base and 1 base, with 8 bases remaining between them. The CDR3 spells CASSLLDGNTEAFF. The CDR3 DNA sequence: TGCGCCAGCAGCTTGCTAGACGGGAACACTGAAGCTTTCTTT.

This clone was observed a few times. The chain couples TRBV5-1 to TRBJ1-2, with D uncertain. Germline loops: CDR1 SGHRS, CDR2 YFSETQ. Between the trimmed V and J ends, which lost 0 bases and 7 bases, there was a span of 10 bases. This CDR3 has 13 residues. CDR3: CASSLAQRSGYTF. CDR3 nucleotide sequence: TGCGCCAGCAGCTTGGCCCAGCGAAGTGGCTACACCTTC.

The chain is built from TRBV4-1 and TRBJ2-7; 7 bases fit TRBD1. V lost 2 bases and J lost 2; bases outside the gene matches: 6. The V gene's germline CDR1 is MGHRA and CDR2 YSYEKL. The CDR3 length is 15 residues. The CDR3 region is CASSQREDRAYEQYF. CDR3 DNA sequence: TGCGCCAGCAGCCAAAGGGAAGACAGGGCCTACGAGCAGTACTTC.

CDR3 bases: TGTGCCAGCAGCTCTCCTCAACTAGCGGGGCACTACGAGCAGTACTTC. It codes for CASSSPQLAGHYEQYF. The chain employs TRBV7-8 and TRBJ2-7; TRBD2 aligns across 10 bases. The V and J ends lost 4 bases and 3 bases, in that order; junction bases with no gene match: 9. Germline assignment: CDR1 SGHVS and CDR2 FQNEAQ. The CDR3 consists of 16 residues.

This clone has just a few counts. This chain joins TRBV10-3 and TRBJ2-5; possibly TRBD2 for D (6 bases). The CDR3 is made up of 15 amino acids. Germline V gives CDR1 ENHRY, CDR2 SYGVKD. V lost 3 bases, J lost 2 bases, and 13 bases lay in between. Here the CDR3 reads CAISESAGIQETQYF. CDR3 nucleotide sequence: TGTGCCATCAGTGAATCGGCGGGGATACAAGAGACCCAGTACTTC.

This chain uses TRBV2 with TRBJ1-2; possibly TRBD1 for D (5 bases). In germline, CDR1 is SNHLY, CDR2 FYNNEI. V dropped 2 bases and J dropped 8 bases, with 15 bases sitting between them. This CDR3 region has 14 residues. DNA for the CDR3: TGTGCCAGCAGTGAATCGGCAGGGTCGGACGGCTACACCTTC. It translates to CASSESAGSDGYTF.

The chain uses TRBV5-1 and TRBJ1-1, with D perhaps TRBD1 (5 bases). Trimming cost V 7 bases and J 0 bases, with 13 bases left between them. The CDR3 sequence is 14 residues long. Germline CDR1 is SGHRS and CDR2 is YFSETQ. CDR3 in DNA: TGCGCCAGCGTCGCAGGGTCCATGAACACTGAAGCTTTCTTT. Its translation: CASVAGSMNTEAFF.

This clone occurred once. V is TRBV2 and J is TRBJ1-2; no clear D. CDR1 is SNHLY, CDR2 FYNNEI, per germline. There are 14 residues in the CDR3. The ends were cut back, 6 bases at V and 5 bases at J, with 16 bases in the middle. CDR3 in amino acids: CASSADGNLYGYTF. The CDR3 nucleotides read TGTGCCAGCAGCGCGGACGGGAACCTTTATGGCTACACCTTC. The entire variable domain, with the rest obtained from reference TRBV2 and TRBJ1-2, is as follows: EPEVTQTPSHQVTQMGQEVILRCVPISNHLYFYWYRQILGQKVEFLVSFYNNEISEKSEIFDDQFSVERPDGSNFTLKIRSTKLEDSAMYFCASSADGNLYGYTFGSGTRLTVV.

V gene TRBV2 combines with J gene TRBJ1-1, with TRBD1 as a possible D gene (5 bases). Trimming stripped 7 bases from V and 4 bases from J, with 16 bases between. CDR1 is SNHLY and CDR2 is FYNNEI in the germline V gene. This CDR3 is built from 14 residues. CDR3 bases: TGTGCCAGCAATGCGGACGGGGGGGGCACTGAAGCTTTCTTT. It specifies CASNADGGGTEAFF.

The chain carries TRBV30 and TRBJ1-6, with TRBD1 matching over 9 bases. Germline V lookup: CDR1 GTSNPN, CDR2 SVGIG (reference sequence). The CDR3 has 14 amino acids. Trimming took 5 bases from V and 10 from J; bases not matched to a gene: 9. The CDR3 DNA follows: TGTGCCTGGGAAGGACAGGGGTATAGATCACCCCTCCACTTT. Residues: CAWEGQGYRSPLHF.

This clone was found a few times. The rearrangement uses TRBV5-1 and TRBJ1-6, with 9 bases matching TRBD1. The CDR3 covers 20 residues. The V segment lost 4 bases and the J segment 6 bases; nucleotides outside the gene matches: 20. Germline V CDR1 and CDR2: SGHRS, YFSETQ. The CDR3 coding sequence is TGCGCCAGCAGCCCTATGGTACAGGGGGCAGGCGGAGGAGTTAATTCACCCCTCCACTTT. This sequence encodes CASSPMVQGAGGGVNSPLHF.

The gene calls are TRBV30 and TRBJ2-7, with D possibly being TRBD1 (5 bases). Germline CDR1 and CDR2: GTSNPN and SVGIG (reference sequence). V gave up 3 bases and J gave up 4 bases, with 16 bases separating them. The CDR3 sequence is 14 residues long. The CDR3 region has the DNA TGTGCCTGGAGGGGGCAGGGAAAGGGGTACGAGCAGTACTTC. Encoded protein: CAWRGQGKGYEQYF.

CDR3 nucleotide sequence: TGTGCCAGTAGTATAGTATGGGGCGGGGACACTGAAGCTTTCTTT. As protein: CASSIVWGGDTEAFF. V and J are TRBV19 and TRBJ1-1; possible D gene TRBD1, 5 bases. CDR1 is LNHDA and CDR2 is SQIVND in the germline V gene (reference sequence). V was cut by 1 base and J by 3 bases, with 12 bases left in between. This CDR3 is 15 amino acids long. The full variable domain, completed using reference TRBV19 and TRBJ1-1, is DGGITQSPKYLFRKEGQNVTLSCEQNLNHDAMYWYRQDPGQGLRLIYYSQIVNDFQKGDIAEGYSVSREKKESFPLTVTSAQKNPTAFYLCASSIVWGGDTEAFFGQGTRLTVV.

The chain carries TRBV19 and TRBJ1-5, with 9 bases identical to TRBD1. V trimming: 5 bases; J trimming: 3 bases; junction bases outside the gene matches: 2. This CDR3 comprises 14 residues. CDR1 and CDR2 from the germline V gene are LNHDA and SQIVND (reference sequence). CDR3 nucleotide sequence: TGTGCCAGTAGTCGACAGGGGGACAATCAGCCCCAGCATTTT. Protein product: CASSRQGDNQPQHF.

The V gene is TRBV15, the J gene TRBJ2-1; 9 bases map to TRBD2. CDR1 and CDR2 (germline): LNHNV, YYDKDF (reference sequence). The CDR3 has 17 residues. V lost 0 bases and J lost 6; bases outside the gene matches: 9. The CDR3 here is CATSRERELAGFNEQFF. As DNA, the CDR3 is TGTGCCACCAGCAGAGAAAGGGAACTAGCGGGTTTCAATGAGCAGTTCTTC.

The genes are TRBV18 and TRBJ2-5; D gene uncertain. Trimming left V 3 bases short and J 0 bases short, with 5 bases between. Germline assignment: CDR1 KGHSH and CDR2 LQKENI. This CDR3 is 13 amino acids long. CDR3 in amino acids: CASSPPYQETQYF. The CDR3 DNA reads as TGTGCCAGCTCACCCCCCTACCAAGAGACCCAGTACTTC.

The chain recombines TRBV5-1 with TRBJ2-3; 12 positions agree with TRBD2. Germline V gene sequence: CDR1 SGHRS, CDR2 YFSETQ. The trim removed 4 bases at V and 2 bases at J, leaving 8 bases unmatched. The CDR3 is made up of 17 amino acids. CDR3 nucleotide sequence: TGCGCCAGCAGCCCGATAGGACTAGCGGGGTCCACAGATACGCAGTATTTT. Its translation is CASSPIGLAGSTDTQYF.

The chain recombines TRBV5-6 with TRBJ2-1; the D gene is possibly TRBD2 (6 bases). This CDR3 contains 15 residues. V gave up 2 bases and J gave up 8 bases, with 17 bases separating them. Germline V CDR1 and CDR2: SGHDT, YYEEEE. This CDR3 reads CASSLGGVNSHEQFF. The CDR3 region has the DNA TGTGCCAGCAGCTTAGGCGGGGTGAATAGCCATGAGCAGTTCTTC.

A word on this clone: Other DNA sequences of this sample code for an identical CDR3. The chain recombines TRBV6-5 with TRBJ1-4; perhaps TRBD1 as D (5 bases). CDR3 size: 14 residues. Germline CDR1 and CDR2: MNHEY and SVGAGI. The V end lost 0 bases, the J end lost 8 bases, and 10 bases lay between the germline ends. The CDR3 sequence: CASSYSGGGEKLFF. DNA for the CDR3: TGTGCCAGCAGTTACTCTGGGGGGGGAGAAAAACTGTTTTTT.

This chain joins TRBV5-6 and TRBJ1-6, with 9 positions matching TRBD1. There are 13 residues in the CDR3. Germline lookup yields CDR1 SGHDT and CDR2 YYEEEE. Trimming cost V 3 bases and J 14 bases; bases outside gene matches: 6. CDR3 bases: TGTGCCAGCAGCTCGGGACAGGGAGAAACCCTCCACTTT. Translation gives CASSSGQGETLHF.

The chain employs TRBV11-1 and TRBJ1-2; no clear D gene. Trimming took off 0 bases at V and 5 bases at J, with 10 bases between the two ends. The germline gives CDR1 SGHAT, CDR2 FQDESV (reference sequence). The CDR3 length is 14 residues. The CDR3 sequence is CASSLAEHSYGYTF. The CDR3 coding sequence is TGTGCCAGCAGCTTAGCGGAGCACTCGTATGGCTACACCTTC.

This chain joins TRBV18 and TRBJ2-5, with TRBD1 identical over 10 bases. The J call may be wrong; the DNA end is better matched by TRBJ2-7. The CDR3 length is 14 residues. Germline CDR1 reads KGHSH; CDR2 reads LQKENI. The CDR3 here is CASSPGTGVYEQYF. CDR3 bases: TGTGCCAGCTCACCAGGGACAGGGGTCTACGAGCAGTACTTC.

J is TRBJ2-1 and V is TRBV10-3; 13 positions agree with TRBD2. The CDR3 loop spans 19 amino acids. The ends lost 6 bases at V and 0 bases at J; junction bases unmatched: 11. Germline V gives CDR1 ENHRY, CDR2 SYGVKD. CDR3 protein: CAIRTGTSGAADSYNEQFF. The CDR3 DNA sequence: TGTGCCATCAGGACCGGGACTAGCGGGGCCGCCGACTCCTACAATGAGCAGTTCTTC.

The chain joins TRBV9 to TRBJ2-3; TRBD2 matches 10 bases. The germline gives CDR1 SGDLS, CDR2 YYNGEE. With 3 bases clipped from V and 2 bases from J, the junction kept 9 bases outside the gene matches. The CDR3 runs 17 residues. As DNA, the CDR3 is TGTGCCAGCAGCGCTTCCTTTAGCGGGGGGACCACAGATACGCAGTATTTT. Amino acid sequence: CASSASFSGGTTDTQYF. The whole variable domain, remainder taken from reference TRBV9 and TRBJ2-3, is DSGVTQTPKHLITATGQRVTLRCSPRSGDLSVYWYQQSLDQGLQFLIQYYNGEERAKGNILERFSAQQFPDLHSELNLSSLELGDSALYFCASSASFSGGTTDTQYFGPGTRLTVL.

The V call is TRBV5-6, the J call TRBJ1-2, with 8 bases identical to TRBD1. The CDR3 extends over 17 amino acids. V lost 0 bases and J lost 3; bases outside the gene matches: 10. Germline V gene sequence: CDR1 SGHDT, CDR2 YYEEEE. For the CDR3, the DNA is TGTGCCAGCAGCTTGGGGACAGGGATCTTTGGGCACTATGGCTACACCTTC. It translates to CASSLGTGIFGHYGYTF.